A selection of T cell receptor beta chains follows, all from one sample in a study of shared clonotypes between healthy human individuals. Data came from immunoSEQ multiplex PCR; TCRdb stores just in-frame clones and leaves some out. This table has approximately 2,200,000 clones, more than 85% appearing once. Sequencing input: naive CD8+ T cells from PBMCs. The source of these receptors is a man younger than 35 in good health. Some clones in this sample may be carry-over from other donors' samples. The CDR3 runs from the conserved cysteine through the conserved F or W. The D gene is left open where the match is weak. Some rows have no size entry. The others give once, few or many, or a class for an expanded clone.

J | D | size | V | CDR3 | DNA
TRBJ2-1 | NA | NA | TRBV29-1 | CSVPLNEQFF | TGCAGCGTCCCGCTCAATGAGCAGTTCTTC
TRBJ1-4 | NA | once | TRBV9 | CASSVGGSANEKLFF | TGTGCCAGCAGCGTCGGGGGATCGGCTAATGAAAAACTGTTTTTT
TRBJ2-1 | NA | NA | TRBV4-3 | CASSQEWVNEQFF | TGCGCCAGCAGCCAAGAATGGGTAAATGAGCAGTTCTTC
TRBJ2-2 | TRBD2 | NA | TRBV9 | CASSVERLAGTGELFF | TGTGCCAGCAGCGTAGAAAGACTAGCGGGTACCGGGGAGCTGTTTTTT
TRBJ2-7 | NA | once | TRBV5-6 | CASSLDSRGTYEQYF | TGTGCCAGCAGCTTGGATAGCCGGGGAACCTACGAGCAGTACTTC
TRBJ2-1 | NA | NA | TRBV27 | CASSFVGSSYNEQFF | TGTGCCAGCAGTTTTGTAGGTTCCTCCTACAATGAGCAGTTCTTC
TRBJ2-1 | NA | NA | TRBV10-3 | CAIGGINYNEQFF | TGTGCCATCGGCGGAATCAACTACAATGAGCAGTTCTTC
TRBJ2-7 | TRBD2 | once | TRBV7-9 | CASSFSTGLAEYEQYF | TGTGCCAGCAGCTTTTCCACGGGACTAGCGGAATACGAGCAGTACTTC
TRBJ2-1 | TRBD2 | NA | TRBV2 | CASSGDSGRSSYNEQFF | TGTGCCAGCAGTGGGGATAGCGGGAGATCATCCTACAATGAGCAGTTCTTC
TRBJ1-5 | TRBD1 | NA | TRBV7-2 | CASSPPGQGDQPQHF | TGTGCCAGCAGCCCGCCGGGACAGGGGGATCAGCCCCAGCATTTT
TRBJ2-7 | NA | once | TRBV6-6 | CASSSPAGRQYF | TGTGCCAGCAGTTCGCCGGCAGGGCGCCAGTACTTC
TRBJ2-3 | NA | NA | TRBV15 | CATDPWRESTDTQYF | TGTGCCACCGATCCCTGGAGGGAGAGCACAGATACGCAGTATTTT
TRBJ2-3 | NA | NA | TRBV30 | CAWSASVTGLPDTQCF | TGTGCCTGGAGTGCATCGGTCACAGGTCTGCCAGATACGCAGTGTTTT
TRBJ2-1 | NA | NA | TRBV19 | CASTLQVGRSSYNEQFF | TGTGCCAGTACCCTTCAGGTGGGGAGAAGCTCCTACAATGAGCAGTTCTTC
TRBJ2-7 | NA | NA | TRBV27 | CASRWGGGKNEQYF | TGTGCCAGTCGGTGGGGAGGGGGCAAAAACGAGCAGTACTTC
TRBJ2-7 | NA | NA | TRBV27 | CASRTRAGREQYF | TGTGCCAGCAGGACCAGGGCCGGGAGAGAGCAGTACTTC
TRBJ2-5 | TRBD1 | NA | TRBV7-9 | CASSVSRTGAKETQYF | TGTGCCAGCAGCGTTAGCCGGACAGGCGCCAAAGAGACCCAGTACTTC
TRBJ2-2 | NA | NA | TRBV7-9 | CASSFKTGTNTGELFF | TGTGCCAGCAGCTTTAAGACAGGAACGAACACCGGGGAGCTGTTTTTT
TRBJ2-1 | TRBD2 | NA | TRBV9 | CASSARTSGRMEEQFF | TGTGCCAGCAGCGCCCGGACTAGCGGGAGAATGGAAGAGCAGTTCTTC
TRBJ2-7 | NA | NA | TRBV21-1 | CASSKLQGQGIYEQYF | TGTGCCAGCAGCAAGCTACAGGGACAGGGGATCTACGAGCAGTACTTC
TRBJ2-5 | NA | NA | TRBV18 | CASSPNRETQYF | TGTGCCAGCTCCCCCAACCGAGAGACCCAGTACTTC
TRBJ2-5 | NA | NA | TRBV7-3 | CASSGAGLRETQYF | TGTGCCAGCAGCGGGGCGGGGCTTAGGGAGACCCAGTACTTC
TRBJ2-1 | NA | NA | TRBV2 | CASSEPLGNEQFF | TGTGCCAGCAGTGAACCATTGGGCAATGAGCAGTTCTTC